The entry below describes one T cell receptor beta chain. This receptor's antigen is unknown. A read error may explain this, as a much larger clone is one base away. In this CDR3 the conserved last residue, phenylalanine or tryptophan, is missing, so a read error is likely. This sample stems from a study of identical twins (TCRdb year 2016). Regarding the study in general: TCR alpha and beta repertoires from monozygotic twins, unrelated adults of various ages and cord blood were deep-sequenced to test whether fetal clonotypes persist. To rule out contamination, the twin experiments were replicated at different times with different library preparation protocols. Broader findings and caveats from the paper: Because the same donors could not be followed over many years, the conclusions depended on cross-sectional statistical analysis. In monozygotic twins, out-of-frame TCR alpha sharing was systematically underestimated by recombination models, although the models agreed with sharing between unrelated individuals. Abundant cord blood beta clonotypes carried fewer insertions; young adult naive repertoires showed a weaker similar trend, while memory repertoires showed none. Compared with coincidental sharing between unrelated individuals, out-of-frame TCR alpha sequences shared between twins showed an excess of sequences with low generation probability. A weaker excess of twin sharing was found in beta out-of-frame sequences because the signal-to-noise ratio was lowered by fewer shared sequences. Invariant T cells such as MAIT and iNKT could partly confound zero-insertion analyses, though diverse VJ usage argued against this for most clonotypes.

All donors were healthy Caucasians. Miltenyi CD45RO+ enrichment and human naive T-cell isolation kits were used to isolate memory (CD45RO+) and naive T cells from PBMC. The library was produced with 5' RACE. The run used an Illumina HiSeq 2000. A universal primer binding site was introduced by template switching, and a unique molecular identifier was present in the final cDNA, enabling accurate counting of TCR cDNA molecules. First-strand cDNA for TCR alpha and beta chains was synthesized from specific primers in the conserved constant-segment region. To control for contamination, every cDNA library carried two barcodes: a SMART-Mk sample barcode plus Illumina barcodes. TruSeq adapter sequences, together with Illumina sample barcodes, were added in two successive PCR steps. The TCR alpha and beta cDNA libraries were sequenced on the Illumina HiSeq platform using custom primers. The original methods were these. Unique molecular identifiers were extracted from raw reads with MiGEC, and CDR3 positions were determined with MiXCR. Recombination models were inferred per individual with the repgenHMM and IGoR tools using an EM algorithm. The analysis of shared clonotypes was done with the tcR package in R, with sharing normalized by the product of cloneset sizes. Out-of-frame nonproductive sequences were analyzed to study raw recombination free of thymic and clonal selection effects. TCRdb redid the processing of the public reads, applying fastp at Q25 and MiXCR, and retained in-frame beta chains. Rows with a matching CDR3 protein are joined into one entry that keeps the most common DNA and genes. These V and J calls are TCRdb output, not the study's own analysis. This sample comprises about 150,000 distinct CDR3 sequences, roughly 3.5% of them detected only once. The biggest ten clones account for 7% to 10% of the sample.

The CDR3 adds up to 15 amino acids, both ends counted. This entry keeps only the CDR3 DNA: 45 bases, framed from base 1. V is pruned by 1 base and J by 4 bases, leaving 5 bases of the junction without a gene match. As encoded in the germline V gene (reference sequence), CDR1 is SEHNR while CDR2 is FQNEAQ. The sequence came from a man aged 18-30 years in good health. The sequenced sample was memory T cells sorted from blood. The sample's cell subset or site label, decoded: CD45RO+ enriched T cells. The V gene is TRBV7-9 and the J gene is TRBJ1-2, with TRBD1 identical over 8 junction bases. The CDR3 protein is CASSLGITGGYGYTS. The DNA sequence follows: TGTGCCAGCAGCTTAGGCATCACAGGGGGCTATGGCTACACCTCC.